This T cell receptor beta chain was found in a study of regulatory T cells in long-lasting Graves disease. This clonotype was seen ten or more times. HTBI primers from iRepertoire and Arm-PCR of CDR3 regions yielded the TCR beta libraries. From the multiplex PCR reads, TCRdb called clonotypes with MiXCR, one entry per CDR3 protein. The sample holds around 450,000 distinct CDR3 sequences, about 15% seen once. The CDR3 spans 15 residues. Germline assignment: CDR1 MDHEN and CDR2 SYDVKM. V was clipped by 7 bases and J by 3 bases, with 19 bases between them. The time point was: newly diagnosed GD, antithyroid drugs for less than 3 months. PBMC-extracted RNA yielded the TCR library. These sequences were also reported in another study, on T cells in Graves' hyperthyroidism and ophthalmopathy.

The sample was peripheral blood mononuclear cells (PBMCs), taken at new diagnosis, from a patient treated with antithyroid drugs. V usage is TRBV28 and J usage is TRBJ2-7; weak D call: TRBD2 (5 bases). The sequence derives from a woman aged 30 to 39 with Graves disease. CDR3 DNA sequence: TGTGCCAGCACTACGGAGGAACAGAACTTCTACGAGCAGTACTTC. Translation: CASTTEEQNFYEQYF.